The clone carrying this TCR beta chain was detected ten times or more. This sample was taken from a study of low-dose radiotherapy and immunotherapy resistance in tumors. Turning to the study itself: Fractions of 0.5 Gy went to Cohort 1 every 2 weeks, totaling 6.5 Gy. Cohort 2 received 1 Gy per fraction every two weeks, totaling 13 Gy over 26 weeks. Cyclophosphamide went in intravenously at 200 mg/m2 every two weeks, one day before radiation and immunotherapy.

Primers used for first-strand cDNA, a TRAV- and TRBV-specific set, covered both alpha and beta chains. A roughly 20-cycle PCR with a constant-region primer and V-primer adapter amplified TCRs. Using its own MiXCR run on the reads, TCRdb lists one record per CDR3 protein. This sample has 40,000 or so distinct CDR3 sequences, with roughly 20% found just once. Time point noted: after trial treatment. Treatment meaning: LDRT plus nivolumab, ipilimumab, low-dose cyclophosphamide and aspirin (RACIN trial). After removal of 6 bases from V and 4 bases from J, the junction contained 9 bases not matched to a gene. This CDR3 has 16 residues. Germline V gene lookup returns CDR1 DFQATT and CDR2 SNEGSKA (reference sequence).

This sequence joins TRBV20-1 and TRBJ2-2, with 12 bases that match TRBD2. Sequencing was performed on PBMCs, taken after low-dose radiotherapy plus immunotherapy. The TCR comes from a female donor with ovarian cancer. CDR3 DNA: TGCAGTGCCAAGCCTAGCGGGAGGGTTCTCACCGGGGAGCTGTTTTTT. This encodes CSAKPSGRVLTGELFF.